Listed below are T cell receptor beta chains from one sample, sequenced in a study of Ad26.COV2.S vaccination and SARS-CoV-2 variants. Generated by immunoSEQ multiplex PCR, the TCRdb table keeps only in-frame clones and is missing some. The table shows roughly 270,000 clones, with 70% to 90% occurring only once. The sample here was peripheral blood, taken in a trial of Ad26.COV2.S vaccine versus placebo. These receptors were collected from a person between 18 and 65 years old who received the Ad26.COV2.S COVID-19 vaccine or a placebo. Both conserved end residues are part of each CDR3. Fields, in order: V gene, CDR3 length, J gene, CDR3 protein.

TRBV12-3/TRBV12-4,12,TRBJ2-3,CASSPVPDTQYF
TRBV7-2,15,TRBJ2-2,CASSLSGQGTGELFF
TRBV6-5,12,TRBJ1-2,CASSYQGGGYTF
TRBV18,14,TRBJ2-5,CASSPSDTQETQYF
TRBV6-2/TRBV6-3,18,TRBJ1-1,CASSSPTGTTGLLLGGFF
TRBV9,15,TRBJ1-3,CASSVTGQEGNTIYF
TRBV6-2/TRBV6-3,14,TRBJ1-2,CASSYRQGPNGYTF
TRBV28,13,TRBJ2-3,CASRNPGTDTQYF
TRBV19,12,TRBJ2-7,CASSVTPGEQYF
TRBV2,15,TRBJ1-1,CASIIGRNGNTEAFF
TRBV4-1,14,TRBJ1-2,CASSQPGSRDGYTF
TRBV6-2/TRBV6-3,17,TRBJ2-5,CASSPGTGALLGETQYF
TRBV6-4,12,TRBJ1-2,CASSDRANGYTF
TRBV6-5,13,TRBJ1-1,CAGRQVENTEAFF
TRBV5-1,13,TRBJ2-7,CASYEGQGYEQYF
TRBV20-1,16,TRBJ2-1,CSASREPGQGTDEQFF
TRBV19,18,TRBJ1-2,CASTNHPQRRGGLYGYTF
TRBV6-2/TRBV6-3,14,TRBJ2-3,CASSYSSRQDTQYF
TRBV9,13,TRBJ1-2,CASSPPILVGYTF
TRBV6-1,16,TRBJ2-7,CASSEAGAGGSYEQYF
TRBV12-3/TRBV12-4,13,TRBJ1-4,CASRLTGNEKLFF
TRBV5-5,15,TRBJ1-3,CASSFYRQPGNTIYF
TRBV7-2,16,TRBJ2-1,CASSKFRESPYNEQFF
TRBV4-3,13,TRBJ1-2,CASSLAAGGGYTF
TRBV19,15,TRBJ1-4,CASSPPGQGNEKLFF
TRBV12-3/TRBV12-4,13,TRBJ1-2,CASSPTEDYGYTF
TRBV23-1,17,TRBJ2-7,CASSPAGTSYEYCEQYF
TRBV2,13,TRBJ2-7,CASSWDSPHEQYF
TRBV27,11,TRBJ1-1,CASSGTGEAFF
TRBV5-4,16,TRBJ2-3,CASSLPGASSTDTQYF
TRBV2,14,TRBJ1-2,CASSVDRSNYGYTF
TRBV9,13,TRBJ2-7,CASSVGQGNEQYF
TRBV5-6,14,TRBJ2-2,CASSSGTYHRELFF
TRBV6-6,14,TRBJ1-4,CASSYVGGNEKLFF
TRBV27,15,TRBJ1-2,CASSLVPGQIYGYTF
TRBV19,15,TRBJ2-6,CASKGVGSGANVLTF
TRBV5-1,14,TRBJ2-7,CASSLRDRGYEQYF
TRBV5-4,16,TRBJ2-6,CASSWDVPSGANVLTF
TRBV12-5,12,TRBJ2-3,CASGSPVDTQYF
TRBV6-5,14,TRBJ2-2,CASSIDLVRRELFF